Below, 16 T cell receptor beta chains from the same sample are listed, as sequenced in a study of T cell responses to AZD1222 COVID-19 vaccine. TCRdb's table, derived via immunoSEQ multiplex PCR, lists solely in-frame clones and lacks some. The sample holds 150,000 or so clones, about 89% seen once. Sequencing used peripheral blood, obtained 28 days after the second AZD1222 dose. The source of these receptors is an adult who received the AZD1222 COVID-19 vaccine.

The gene calls are TRBV11-2 and TRBJ2-7; the D is unclear. The CDR3 length is 12 residues. Germline assignment: CDR1 SGHAT and CDR2 FQNNGV. The V and J ends lost 1 base and 4 bases respectively, with 5 bases between them. CDR3 nucleotides: TGTGCCAGCAGCTTAGGACATTACGAGCAGTACTTC. Translated, it gives CASSLGHYEQYF.

V and J are TRBV28 and TRBJ1-2; the match to TRBD1 covers 7 bases. CDR3 length: 14 residues. Germline assignment: CDR1 MDHEN and CDR2 SYDVKM. V gave up 4 bases and J gave up 4 bases; unmatched junction bases: 6. The CDR3 DNA reads as TGTGCCAGCAGTTCGGGACAGACCCTCTATGGCTACACCTTC. Translation gives CASSSGQTLYGYTF.

This chain connects TRBV14 to TRBJ2-7; D is unresolved. The CDR3 runs to 15 residues. Trimming removed 0 bases from V and 0 bases from J, with 9 bases in between. Germline CDR1 is SGHDN and CDR2 is FVKESK. In nucleotides, the CDR3 is TGTGCCAGCAGCCAAGATTGGGGTGACTCCTACGAGCAGTACTTC. Its protein is CASSQDWGDSYEQYF.

V gene TRBV9 combines with J gene TRBJ1-2, with 8 nucleotides matching TRBD1. Germline loops: CDR1 SGDLS, CDR2 YYNGEE. Losses at the gene ends were 8 bases for V and 1 base for J; bases not matched to a gene: 7. This CDR3 region has 14 residues. CDR3 in DNA: TGTGCCAGAAGAGACAGGGGTATTAACTATGGCTACACCTTC. Protein sequence: CARRDRGINYGYTF.

This rearrangement joins TRBV28 to TRBJ2-7; 7 nucleotides match TRBD2. Losses at the gene ends were 7 bases for V and 5 bases for J; bases not matched to a gene: 11. Germline CDR1 reads MDHEN; CDR2 reads SYDVKM. The CDR3 has 14 residues. The CDR3 bases are TGTGCCAGCAACTCGGGGGGAACAATCCACGAGCAGTACTTC. Residues: CASNSGGTIHEQYF. Supplemented by reference TRBV28 and TRBJ2-7, the full variable domain reads DVKVTQSSRYLVKRTGEKVFLECVQDMDHENMFWYRQDPGLGLRLIYFSYDVKMKEKGDIPEGYSVSREKKERFSLILESASTNQTSMYLCASNSGGTIHEQYFGPGTRLTVT.

The sample holds a few counts of this clone. The chain links TRBV7-9 to TRBJ1-2, with TRBD1 matching 11 bases. The length of the CDR3 is 15 residues. Germline V CDR1 and CDR2: SEHNR, FQNEAQ (reference sequence). With V trimmed by 8 bases and J by 7 bases, 12 bases remained unmatched. CDR3 loop: CASGPGQGAYGGYTF. CDR3 DNA: TGTGCCAGCGGGCCCGGACAGGGGGCTTATGGTGGCTACACCTTC.

This clone was observed once. The CDR3 DNA reads TGCGCCAGCAGTGAACACGGCACCGGGGAGCTGTTTTTT. This sequence encodes CASSEHGTGELFF. V gene TRBV10-1 combines with J gene TRBJ2-2; D uncertain. The length of the CDR3 is 13 residues. The ends were cut back, 3 bases at V and 4 bases at J, with 6 bases in the middle. CDR1 is WNHNN and CDR2 is SYGVQD in the germline V gene (reference sequence).

The chain has TRBV7-7 and TRBJ2-3, with 10 bases fitting TRBD2. CDR1 SSHAT and CDR2 FNYEAQ come from the germline V gene (reference sequence). The CDR3 spans 14 residues. V lost 5 bases and J lost 5; bases outside the gene matches: 4. In DNA, the CDR3 is TGTGCCAGCAGCCCAAGGACTAGCGGAGATACGCAGTATTTT. As protein: CASSPRTSGDTQYF.

The V gene is TRBV2, the J gene TRBJ2-1; the D call may be TRBD1 or TRBD2 (5 bases each). CDR1 SNHLY and CDR2 FYNNEI come from the germline V gene. Trimming shortened V by 8 bases and J by 4 bases, and 15 bases separated the two germline ends. This CDR3 has 14 amino acids. CDR3 amino acids: CASRPGRGYNEQFF. DNA of the CDR3: TGTGCCAGCCGGCCAGGGAGAGGATACAATGAGCAGTTCTTC.

The chain uses TRBV29-1 and TRBJ1-2, with D perhaps matching TRBD1 (5 bases). The germline CDR1 and CDR2 sequences are SQVTM and ANQGSEA. Trimming took 5 bases from V and 1 from J, leaving 11 bases between them. This CDR3 has 13 amino acids. Here the CDR3 DNA reads TGCAGCGTTCCCGGGACTGATAACTATGGCTACACCTTC. Its translation is CSVPGTDNYGYTF.

This rearrangement joins TRBV19 to TRBJ1-2; TRBD1 might be the D (5 bases). Germline CDR1 and CDR2: LNHDA and SQIVND (reference sequence). V was pared by 3 bases and J by 8 bases, with 10 bases between. The CDR3 runs to 12 residues. The CDR3 reads CASSMSRGGYTF. CDR3 bases: TGTGCCAGTAGTATGAGCCGGGGGGGCTACACCTTC.

J is TRBJ2-5 and V is TRBV9; TRBD2 matches at 8 bases. The CDR3 length is 14 residues. The germline V gene encodes CDR1 SGDLS and CDR2 YYNGEE. The J segment lost 3 bases and the V segment lost 0 bases, leaving 1 base of the junction unmatched. CDR3 sequence reads: CASSVGGGKETQYF. In DNA, the CDR3 is TGTGCCAGCAGCGTAGGCGGGGGGAAAGAGACCCAGTACTTC.

CDR3 sequence: CASSYLTRTTDYGYTF. DNA for the CDR3: TGTGCCAGCAGTTACCTCACTAGGACAACCGACTATGGCTACACCTTC. The chain couples TRBV6-2 or TRBV6-3 to TRBJ1-2; tentatively, D is TRBD1 (5 bases). In germline, CDR1 is MNHEY, CDR2 SVGEGT. The CDR3 runs 16 residues. V was trimmed by 2 bases and J by 3 bases, leaving 16 bases between them.

This sequence joins TRBV19 and TRBJ1-6; weak D call: TRBD1 (6 bases). Deletions cut 3 bases from V and 8 bases from J, with 14 bases between. The length of the CDR3 is 15 residues. CDR1 is LNHDA, CDR2 SQIVND, per germline (reference sequence). The CDR3 DNA sequence: TGTGCCAGTAGTATCCTGGGGGGCCAAGATTCACCCCTCCACTTT. It encodes CASSILGGQDSPLHF.

This sequence joins TRBV5-1 and TRBJ1-1; weak D call: TRBD1 (6 bases). V was clipped by 3 bases and J by 8 bases, with 11 bases between them. Germline CDR1 SGHRS, CDR2 YFSETQ. The CDR3 has 12 residues. As DNA, the CDR3 is TGCGCCAGCAGCTGGACAGCTGGGGAAGCTTTCTTT. This gives the protein CASSWTAGEAFF.

The CDR3 here is CASRTGSGYGYTF. DNA for the CDR3: TGTGCCAGTAGGACAGGGTCAGGCTATGGCTACACCTTC. This chain uses TRBV19 with TRBJ1-2, with TRBD1 matching over 7 bases. The CDR3 contains 13 residues. Germline CDR1 and CDR2: LNHDA and SQIVND (reference sequence). After removal of 6 bases from V and 4 bases from J, the junction contained 5 bases not matched to a gene.